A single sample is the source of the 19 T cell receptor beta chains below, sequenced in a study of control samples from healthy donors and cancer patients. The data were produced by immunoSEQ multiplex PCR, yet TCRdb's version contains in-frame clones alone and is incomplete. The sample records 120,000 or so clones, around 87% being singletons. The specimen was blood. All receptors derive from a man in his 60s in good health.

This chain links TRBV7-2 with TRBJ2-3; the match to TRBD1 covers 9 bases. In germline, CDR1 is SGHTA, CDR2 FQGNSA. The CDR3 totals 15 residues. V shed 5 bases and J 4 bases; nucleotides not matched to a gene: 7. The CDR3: CASSNNRGRADTQYF. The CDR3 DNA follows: TGTGCCAGCAGCAATAACAGGGGGCGGGCAGATACGCAGTATTTT.

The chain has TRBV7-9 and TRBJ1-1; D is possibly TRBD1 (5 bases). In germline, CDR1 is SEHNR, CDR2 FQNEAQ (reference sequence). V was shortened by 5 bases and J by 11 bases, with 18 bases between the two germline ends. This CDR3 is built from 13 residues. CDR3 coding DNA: TGTGCCAGCAGCCGGGGGATTGGGCTTGGGGCTTTCTTT. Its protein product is CASSRGIGLGAFF.

The DNA for the CDR3 is TGCAGCCTAGGTCCCACTGAAGCTTTCTTT. It encodes CSLGPTEAFF. This sequence joins TRBV29-1 and TRBJ1-1; D remains ambiguous. The CDR3 consists of 10 residues. Per germline, CDR1 SQVTM and CDR2 ANQGSEA. V shed 8 bases and J shed 4 bases, with 8 bases lying between them.

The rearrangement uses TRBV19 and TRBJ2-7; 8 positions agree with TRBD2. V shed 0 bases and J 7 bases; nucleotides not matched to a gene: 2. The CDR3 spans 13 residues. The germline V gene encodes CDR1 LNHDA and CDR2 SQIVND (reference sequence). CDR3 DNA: TGTGCCAGTAGTATAGATCGGGAGGGGGAGCAGTACTTC. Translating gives CASSIDREGEQYF.

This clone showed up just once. The CDR3 sequence is CASSLALRVNTEAFF. The CDR3 DNA reads as TGTGCCAGCAGCTTAGCGCTCAGGGTGAACACTGAAGCTTTCTTT. V and J are TRBV7-9 and TRBJ1-1, with D possibly being TRBD1 (5 bases). Trimming stripped 0 bases from V and 0 bases from J, with 8 bases between. CDR3 length: 15 residues. CDR1 SEHNR and CDR2 FQNEAQ come from the germline V gene (reference sequence).

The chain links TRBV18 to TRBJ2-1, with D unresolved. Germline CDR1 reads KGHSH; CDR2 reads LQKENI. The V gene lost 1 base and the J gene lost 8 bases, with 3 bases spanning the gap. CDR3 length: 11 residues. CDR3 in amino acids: CASSPLDEQFF. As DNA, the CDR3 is TGTGCCAGCTCACCACTGGATGAGCAGTTCTTC.

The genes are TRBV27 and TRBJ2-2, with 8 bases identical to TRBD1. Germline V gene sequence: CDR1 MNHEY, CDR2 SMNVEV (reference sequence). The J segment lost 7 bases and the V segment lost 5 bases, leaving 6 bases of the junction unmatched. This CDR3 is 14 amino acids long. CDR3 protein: CASSPTGVYGELFF. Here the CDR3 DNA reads TGTGCCAGCAGTCCGACAGGGGTGTACGGGGAGCTGTTTTTT.

The CDR3 sequence is CSGTHPGGGREKLFF. The CDR3, as DNA: TGCAGCGGAACTCACCCCGGCGGGGGGAGGGAAAAACTGTTTTTT. The chain combines TRBV29-1 with TRBJ1-4; D perhaps matches TRBD1 (5 bases). The CDR3 consists of 15 residues. Trimming left V 7 bases short and J 8 bases short, with 23 bases between. Germline-derived CDR1 and CDR2 are SQVTM and ANQGSEA. Full variable domain (outside the CDR3, taken from reference TRBV29-1 and TRBJ1-4): SAVISQKPSRDICQRGTSLTIQCQVDSQVTMMFWYRQQPGQSLTLIATANQGSEATYESGFVIDKFPISRPNLTFSTLTVSNMSPEDSSIYLCSGTHPGGGREKLFFGSGTQLSVL.

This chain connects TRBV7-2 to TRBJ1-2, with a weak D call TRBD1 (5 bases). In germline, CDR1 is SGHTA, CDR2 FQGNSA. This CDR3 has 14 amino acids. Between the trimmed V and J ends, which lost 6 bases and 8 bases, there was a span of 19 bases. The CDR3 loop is CASRMVGTGGGYTF. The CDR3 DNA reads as TGTGCCAGCAGGATGGTGGGGACCGGGGGAGGCTACACCTTC.

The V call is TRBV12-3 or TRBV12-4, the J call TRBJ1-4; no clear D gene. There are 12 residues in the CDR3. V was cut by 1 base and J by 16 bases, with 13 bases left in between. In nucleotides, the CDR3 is TGTGCCAGCAGTTTAGGCACCGGGAAAGGGTTTTTT. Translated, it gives CASSLGTGKGFF.

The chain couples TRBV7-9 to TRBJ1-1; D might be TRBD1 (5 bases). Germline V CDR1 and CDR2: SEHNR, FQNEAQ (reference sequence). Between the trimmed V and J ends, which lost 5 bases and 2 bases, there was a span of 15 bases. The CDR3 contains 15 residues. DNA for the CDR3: TGTGCCAGCAGCCTTCCCCAGGGAAGAAACACTGAAGCTTTCTTT. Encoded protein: CASSLPQGRNTEAFF.

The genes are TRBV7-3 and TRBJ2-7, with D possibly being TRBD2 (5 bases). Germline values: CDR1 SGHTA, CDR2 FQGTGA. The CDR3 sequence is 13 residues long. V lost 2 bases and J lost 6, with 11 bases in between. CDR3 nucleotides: TGTGCCAGCAGCTTAGAGGAGGCGGGCGAGCAGTACTTC. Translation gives CASSLEEAGEQYF.

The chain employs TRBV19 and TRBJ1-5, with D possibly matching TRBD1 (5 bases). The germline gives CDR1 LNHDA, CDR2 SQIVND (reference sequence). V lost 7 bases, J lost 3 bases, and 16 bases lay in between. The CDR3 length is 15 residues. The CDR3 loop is CASTMGDGTNQPQHF. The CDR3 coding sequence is TGTGCCAGTACCATGGGGGACGGGACCAATCAGCCCCAGCATTTT. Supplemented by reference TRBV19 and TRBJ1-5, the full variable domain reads DGGITQSPKYLFRKEGQNVTLSCEQNLNHDAMYWYRQDPGQGLRLIYYSQIVNDFQKGDIAEGYSVSREKKESFPLTVTSAQKNPTAFYLCASTMGDGTNQPQHFGDGTRLSIL.

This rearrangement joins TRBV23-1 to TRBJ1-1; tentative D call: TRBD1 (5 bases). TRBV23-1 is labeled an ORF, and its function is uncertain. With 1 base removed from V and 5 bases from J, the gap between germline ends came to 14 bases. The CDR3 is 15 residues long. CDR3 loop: CASSQCKGSLTEAFF. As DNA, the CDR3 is TGCGCCAGCAGTCAATGTAAGGGGTCGTTAACTGAAGCTTTCTTT.

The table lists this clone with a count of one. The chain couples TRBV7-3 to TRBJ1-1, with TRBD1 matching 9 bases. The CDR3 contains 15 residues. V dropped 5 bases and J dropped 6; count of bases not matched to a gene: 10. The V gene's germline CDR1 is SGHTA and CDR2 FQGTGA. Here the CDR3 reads CASSPTGGISAEAFF. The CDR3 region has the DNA TGTGCCAGCAGCCCGACAGGGGGTATAAGCGCTGAAGCTTTCTTT.

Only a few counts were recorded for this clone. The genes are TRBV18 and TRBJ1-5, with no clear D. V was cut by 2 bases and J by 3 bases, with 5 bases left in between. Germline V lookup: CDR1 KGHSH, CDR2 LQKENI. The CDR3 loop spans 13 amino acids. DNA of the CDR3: TGTGCCAGCTCACCAGGGAACAATCAGCCCCAGCATTTT. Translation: CASSPGNNQPQHF.

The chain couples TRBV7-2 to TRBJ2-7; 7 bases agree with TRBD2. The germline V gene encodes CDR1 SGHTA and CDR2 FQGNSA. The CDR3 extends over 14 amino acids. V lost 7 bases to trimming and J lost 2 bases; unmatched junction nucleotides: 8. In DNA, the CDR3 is TGTGCCAGCACCTCCCTGAGCGGGACCTACGAGCAGTACTTC. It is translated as CASTSLSGTYEQYF.

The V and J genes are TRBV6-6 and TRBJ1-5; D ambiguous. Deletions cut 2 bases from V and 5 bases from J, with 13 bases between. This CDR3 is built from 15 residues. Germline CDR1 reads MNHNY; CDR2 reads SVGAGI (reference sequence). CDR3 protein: CASSYERAQYQPQHF. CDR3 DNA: TGTGCCAGCAGTTACGAGAGGGCTCAGTATCAGCCCCAGCATTTT.

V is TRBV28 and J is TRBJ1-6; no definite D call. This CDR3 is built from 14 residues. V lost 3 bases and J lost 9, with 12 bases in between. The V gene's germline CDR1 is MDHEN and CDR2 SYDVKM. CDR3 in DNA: TGTGCCAGCAGTTTTCCGGGGAGCGCTTCACCCCTCCACTTT. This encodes CASSFPGSASPLHF.